This T cell receptor (beta chain) was sequenced during a study of blood T cell repertoires in COVID-19. As for the study in general: PBMCs, B-cell-depleted T cells, or T cells were the source of the cDNA or gDNA that made up the material.

Original analysis: Quantification of nucleated cells was approximated via reference gene primer amplification. The protocol was immunoSEQ multiplex PCR, while the TCRdb copy is restricted to in-frame clones and leaves out a portion. V and J calls plus clone size are reproduced from that table; the DNA served to infer D and trimming. The table includes about 280,000 clones, about 80% detected once. Germline V gene lookup returns CDR1 SGHVS and CDR2 FNYEAQ. V was pared by 5 bases and J by 5 bases, with 10 bases between. The CDR3 totals 14 residues. The rearrangement uses TRBV7-6 and TRBJ1-6; D uncertain. This receptor was taken from a woman aged 45 to 65 who had recovered from COVID-19. Sequencing was done on a sample of peripheral blood. The CDR3 DNA follows: TGTGCCAGCAGCCAACAGATCGATAATTCACCCCTCCACTTT. This codes for CASSQQIDNSPLHF. The entire variable domain, with the rest obtained from reference TRBV7-6 and TRBJ1-6, is as follows: GAGVSQSPRYKVTKRGQDVALRCDPISGHVSLYWYRQALGQGPEFLTYFNYEAQQDKSGLPNDRFSAERPEGSISTLTIQRTEQRDSAMYRCASSQQIDNSPLHFGNGTRLTVT.